The clone carrying this T cell receptor beta chain was seen only a few times. This sample was taken from a study of blood T cell repertoires in COVID-19. Background on the study: PBMCs, B-cell-depleted T cells, or T cells provided the cDNA or gDNA that made up the material.

In the authors' methods: Estimation of nucleated cell counts relied on the amplification of reference gene primers. Clones were read by immunoSEQ multiplex PCR, and TCRdb kept only the in-frame ones, dropping some. V and J calls and clone size are given by that table; D and trimming were obtained from the DNA. The sample lists 90,000 to 130,000 clones, about nine tenths occurring once. The sequenced sample consisted of peripheral blood. This TCR came from a man in his forties with acute or convalescent COVID-19.

CDR3 in amino acids: CASTTQGNINGYTF. CDR3 DNA sequence: TGTGCCAGCACCACACAGGGGAACATCAACGGCTACACCTTC. The genes are TRBV5-4 and TRBJ1-2; TRBD1 matches 7 bases. The junction had 13 bases not matched to a gene; V was cut back by 6 bases and J by 8 bases. CDR3 length equals 14 residues. Germline V lookup: CDR1 SGHNT, CDR2 YYREEE (reference sequence). Full variable domain (outside the CDR3, taken from reference TRBV5-4 and TRBJ1-2): ETGVTQSPTHLIKTRGQQVTLRCSSQSGHNTVSWYQQALGQGPQFIFQYYREEENGRGNFPPRFSGLQFPNYSSELNVNALELDDSALYLCASTTQGNINGYTFGSGTRLTVV.